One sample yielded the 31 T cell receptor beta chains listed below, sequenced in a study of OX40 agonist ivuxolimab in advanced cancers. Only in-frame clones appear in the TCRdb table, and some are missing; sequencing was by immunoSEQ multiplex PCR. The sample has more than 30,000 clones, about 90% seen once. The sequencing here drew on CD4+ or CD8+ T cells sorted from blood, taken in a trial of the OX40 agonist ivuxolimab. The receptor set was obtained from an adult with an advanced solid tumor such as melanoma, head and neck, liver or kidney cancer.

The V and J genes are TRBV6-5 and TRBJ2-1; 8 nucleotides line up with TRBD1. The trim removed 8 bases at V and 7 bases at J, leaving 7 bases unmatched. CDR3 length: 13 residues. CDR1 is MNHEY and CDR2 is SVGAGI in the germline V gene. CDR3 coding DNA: TGTGCCAGCCGGACAGGGATCATGAATGAGCAGTTCTTC. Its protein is CASRTGIMNEQFF.

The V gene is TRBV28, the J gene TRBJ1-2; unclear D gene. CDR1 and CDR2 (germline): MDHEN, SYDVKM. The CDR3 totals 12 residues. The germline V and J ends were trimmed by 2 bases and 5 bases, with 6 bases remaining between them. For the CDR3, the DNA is TGTGCCAGCAGTTTAGGGAGATATGGCTACACCTTC. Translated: CASSLGRYGYTF.

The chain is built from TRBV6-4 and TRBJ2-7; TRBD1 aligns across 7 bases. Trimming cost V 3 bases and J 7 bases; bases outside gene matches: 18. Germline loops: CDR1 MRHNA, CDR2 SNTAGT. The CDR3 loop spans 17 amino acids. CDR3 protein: CASSEVIKGTVLLEQYF. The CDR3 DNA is TGTGCCAGCAGTGAAGTGATAAAGGGGACAGTCCTCCTGGAGCAGTACTTC.

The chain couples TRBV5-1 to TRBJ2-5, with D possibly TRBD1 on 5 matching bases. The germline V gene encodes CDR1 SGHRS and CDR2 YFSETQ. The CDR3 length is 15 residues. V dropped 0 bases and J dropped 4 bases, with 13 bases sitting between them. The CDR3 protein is CASSLGGRVIETQYF. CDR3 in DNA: TGCGCCAGCAGCTTGGGTGGCAGGGTGATAGAGACCCAGTACTTC.

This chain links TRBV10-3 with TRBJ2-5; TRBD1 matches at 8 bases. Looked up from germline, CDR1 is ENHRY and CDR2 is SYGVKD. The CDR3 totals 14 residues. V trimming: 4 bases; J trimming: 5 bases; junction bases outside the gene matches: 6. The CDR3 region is CAISVRTGSETQYF. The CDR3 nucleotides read TGTGCCATCAGTGTGCGGACAGGGTCGGAGACCCAGTACTTC.

The CDR3 region has the DNA TGTGCCAGCAGCTTAGGACTACGACAGGGGGGCCAGGAGACCCAGTACTTC. It specifies CASSLGLRQGGQETQYF. The chain is built from TRBV5-8 and TRBJ2-5; 9 bases agree with TRBD1. The CDR3 spans 17 residues. Germline V gene sequence: CDR1 SGHTS, CDR2 YDEGEE. V shed 2 bases, J shed 5 bases, and the junction held 13 bases outside the gene matches.

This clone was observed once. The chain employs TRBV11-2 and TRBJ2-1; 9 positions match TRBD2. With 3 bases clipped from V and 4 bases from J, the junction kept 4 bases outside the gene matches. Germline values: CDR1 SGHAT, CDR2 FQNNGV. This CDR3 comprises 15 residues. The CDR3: CASSLLAGTYNEQFF. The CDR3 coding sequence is TGTGCCAGCAGCTTGCTAGCGGGAACATACAATGAGCAGTTCTTC.

DNA for the CDR3: TGTGCCAGCAGTGATGGGCATCCGGGACAAGGGGAGACCCAGTACTTC. Residues: CASSDGHPGQGETQYF. V usage is TRBV6-4 and J usage is TRBJ2-5, with a possible D match to TRBD1 (6 bases). Germline V gene sequence: CDR1 MRHNA, CDR2 SNTAGT. The CDR3 length is 16 residues. Trimming took 3 bases from V and 5 from J, leaving 19 bases between them.

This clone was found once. CDR3 coding DNA: TGTGCTAGTGGTACACCACCGGGACAGAGAGACACCTTCTACGAGCAGTACTTC. This codes for CASGTPPGQRDTFYEQYF. The chain is built from TRBV12-5 and TRBJ2-7; the match to TRBD1 covers 7 bases. Per the germline V gene, CDR1 is LGHNT and CDR2 is FRNRAP. With V trimmed by 5 bases and J by 3 bases, 19 bases remained unmatched. This CDR3 has 18 amino acids.

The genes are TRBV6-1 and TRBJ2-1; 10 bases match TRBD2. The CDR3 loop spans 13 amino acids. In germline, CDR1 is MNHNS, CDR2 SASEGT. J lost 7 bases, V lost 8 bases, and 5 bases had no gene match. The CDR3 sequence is CASGKREGNEQFF. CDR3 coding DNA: TGTGCCAGCGGGAAGCGGGAGGGGAATGAGCAGTTCTTC.

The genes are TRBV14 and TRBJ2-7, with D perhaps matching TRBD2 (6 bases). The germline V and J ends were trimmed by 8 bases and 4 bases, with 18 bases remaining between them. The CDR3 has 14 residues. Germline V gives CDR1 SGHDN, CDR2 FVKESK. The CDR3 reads CASARGRNGYEQYF. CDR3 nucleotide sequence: TGTGCCAGCGCACGGGGGAGGAATGGATACGAGCAGTACTTC.

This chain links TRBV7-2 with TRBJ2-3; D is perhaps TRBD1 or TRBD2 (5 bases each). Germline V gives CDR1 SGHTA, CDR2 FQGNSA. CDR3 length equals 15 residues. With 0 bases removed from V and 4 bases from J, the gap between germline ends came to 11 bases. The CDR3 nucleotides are TGTGCCAGCAGCTTAGCTGATCTGGGGGCAGATACGCAGTATTTT. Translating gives CASSLADLGADTQYF.

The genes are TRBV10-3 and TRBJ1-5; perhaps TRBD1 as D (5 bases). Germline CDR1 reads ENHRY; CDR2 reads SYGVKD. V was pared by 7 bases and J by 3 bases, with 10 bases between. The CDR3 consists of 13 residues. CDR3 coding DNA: TGTGCCATCACCGACAGTTACAATCAGCCCCAGCATTTT. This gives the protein CAITDSYNQPQHF.

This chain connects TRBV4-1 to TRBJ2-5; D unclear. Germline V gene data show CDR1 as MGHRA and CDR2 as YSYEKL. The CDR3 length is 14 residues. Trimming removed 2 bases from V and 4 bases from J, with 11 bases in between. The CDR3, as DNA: TGCGCCAGCAGCCAACCTAGAGGTGGAGAGACCCAGTACTTC. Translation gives CASSQPRGGETQYF.

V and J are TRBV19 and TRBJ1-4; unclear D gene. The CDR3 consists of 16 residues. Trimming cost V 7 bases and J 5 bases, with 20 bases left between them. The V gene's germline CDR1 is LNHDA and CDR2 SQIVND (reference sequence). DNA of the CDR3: TGTGCCAGTACGGTCGGCAGTCTTCTGTCCAATGAAAAACTGTTTTTT. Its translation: CASTVGSLLSNEKLFF. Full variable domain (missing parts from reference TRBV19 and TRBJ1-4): DGGITQSPKYLFRKEGQNVTLSCEQNLNHDAMYWYRQDPGQGLRLIYYSQIVNDFQKGDIAEGYSVSREKKESFPLTVTSAQKNPTAFYLCASTVGSLLSNEKLFFGSGTQLSVL.

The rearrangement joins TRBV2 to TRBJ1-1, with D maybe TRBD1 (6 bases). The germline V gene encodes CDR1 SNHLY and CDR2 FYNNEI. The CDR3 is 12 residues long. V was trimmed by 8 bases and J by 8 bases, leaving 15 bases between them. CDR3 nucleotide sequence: TGTGCCAGCTCCGGGGAGGGGACAGAAGCTTTCTTT. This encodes CASSGEGTEAFF.

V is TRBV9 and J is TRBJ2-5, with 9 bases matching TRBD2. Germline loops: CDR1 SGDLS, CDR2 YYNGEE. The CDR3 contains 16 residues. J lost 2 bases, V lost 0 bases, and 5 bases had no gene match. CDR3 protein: CASSVASGKPQETQYF. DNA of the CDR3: TGTGCCAGCAGCGTAGCTAGCGGGAAGCCACAAGAGACCCAGTACTTC.

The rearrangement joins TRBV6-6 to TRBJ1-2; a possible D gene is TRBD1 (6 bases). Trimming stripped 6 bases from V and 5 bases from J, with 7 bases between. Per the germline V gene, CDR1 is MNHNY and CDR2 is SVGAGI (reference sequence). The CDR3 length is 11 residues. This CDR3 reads CASSQGYGYTF. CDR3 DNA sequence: TGTGCCAGCAGCCAGGGGTATGGCTACACCTTC.

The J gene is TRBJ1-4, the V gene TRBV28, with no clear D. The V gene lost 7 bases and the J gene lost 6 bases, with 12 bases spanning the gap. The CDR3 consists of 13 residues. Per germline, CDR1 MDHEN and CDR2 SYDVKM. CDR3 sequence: CASKPWEDEKLFF. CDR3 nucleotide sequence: TGTGCCAGCAAACCATGGGAGGATGAAAAACTGTTTTTT. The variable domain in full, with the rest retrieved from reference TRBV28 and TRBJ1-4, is DVKVTQSSRYLVKRTGEKVFLECVQDMDHENMFWYRQDPGLGLRLIYFSYDVKMKEKGDIPEGYSVSREKKERFSLILESASTNQTSMYLCASKPWEDEKLFFGSGTQLSVL.

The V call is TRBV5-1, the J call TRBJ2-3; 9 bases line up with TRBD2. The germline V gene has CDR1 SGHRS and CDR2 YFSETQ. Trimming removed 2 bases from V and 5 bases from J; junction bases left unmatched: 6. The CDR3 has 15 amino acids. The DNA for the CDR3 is TGCGCCAGCAGCTTAGCGGGAGGAGGAAGAGATACGCAGTATTTT. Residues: CASSLAGGGRDTQYF.

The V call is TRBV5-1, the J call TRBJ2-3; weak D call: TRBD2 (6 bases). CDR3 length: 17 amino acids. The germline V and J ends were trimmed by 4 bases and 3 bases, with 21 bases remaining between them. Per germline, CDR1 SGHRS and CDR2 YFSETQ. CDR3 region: CASSTAPGGERTDTQYF. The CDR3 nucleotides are TGCGCCAGCAGCACCGCGCCGGGCGGGGAGAGGACAGATACGCAGTATTTT.

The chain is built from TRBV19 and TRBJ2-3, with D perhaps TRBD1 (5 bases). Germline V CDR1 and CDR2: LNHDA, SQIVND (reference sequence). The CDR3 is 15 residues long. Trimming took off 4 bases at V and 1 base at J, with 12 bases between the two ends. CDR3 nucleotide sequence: TGTGCCAGTAGTACCTCAGGGTATGGCACAGATACGCAGTATTTT. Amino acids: CASSTSGYGTDTQYF.

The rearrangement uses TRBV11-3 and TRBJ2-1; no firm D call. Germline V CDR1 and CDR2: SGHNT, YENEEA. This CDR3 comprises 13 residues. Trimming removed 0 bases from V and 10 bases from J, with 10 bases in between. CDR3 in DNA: TGTGCCAGCAGCTTAGATGGCGAGAAAGAGCAGTTCTTC. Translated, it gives CASSLDGEKEQFF.

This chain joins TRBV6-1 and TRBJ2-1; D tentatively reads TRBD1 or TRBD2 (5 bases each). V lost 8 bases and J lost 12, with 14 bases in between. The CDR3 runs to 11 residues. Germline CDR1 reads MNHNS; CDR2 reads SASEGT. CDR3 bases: TGTGCCAGCCTCAGGGAGAGTGGGCAGTTCTTC. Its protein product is CASLRESGQFF.

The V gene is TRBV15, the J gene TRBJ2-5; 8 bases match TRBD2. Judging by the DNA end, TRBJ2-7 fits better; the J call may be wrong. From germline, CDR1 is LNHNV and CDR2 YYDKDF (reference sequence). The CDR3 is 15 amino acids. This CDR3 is CATSRDSGGRDEQYF. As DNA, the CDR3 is TGTGCCACCAGCAGAGACTCGGGAGGGCGCGACGAGCAGTACTTC.

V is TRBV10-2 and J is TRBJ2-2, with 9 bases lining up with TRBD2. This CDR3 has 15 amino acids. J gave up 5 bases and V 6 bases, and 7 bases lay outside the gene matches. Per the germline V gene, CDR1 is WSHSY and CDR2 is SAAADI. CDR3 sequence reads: CASRVSGSETGELFF. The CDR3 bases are TGCGCCAGCAGAGTTAGCGGGAGTGAAACCGGGGAGCTGTTTTTT.

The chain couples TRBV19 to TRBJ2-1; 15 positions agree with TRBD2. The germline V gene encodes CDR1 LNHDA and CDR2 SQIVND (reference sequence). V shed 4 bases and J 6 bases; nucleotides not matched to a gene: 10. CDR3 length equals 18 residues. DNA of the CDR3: TGTGCCAGTAGTAAAGGACTAGCGGGAGGGCTCTTCCTCAATGAGCAGTTCTTC. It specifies CASSKGLAGGLFLNEQFF.

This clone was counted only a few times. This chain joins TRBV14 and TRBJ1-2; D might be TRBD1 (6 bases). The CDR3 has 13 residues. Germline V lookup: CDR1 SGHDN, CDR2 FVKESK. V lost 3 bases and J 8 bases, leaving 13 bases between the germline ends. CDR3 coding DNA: TGTGCCAGCAGCCACAACAGGGTAGTCGGCTACACCTTC. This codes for CASSHNRVVGYTF.

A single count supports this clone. The CDR3 spells CASSPPDFGTQYF. As DNA, the CDR3 is TGTGCCAGCTCACCACCGGATTTCGGGACCCAGTACTTC. The rearrangement links TRBV18 to TRBJ2-5; D gene ambiguous. CDR1 and CDR2 from the germline V gene are KGHSH and LQKENI. The CDR3 runs to 13 residues. V was pared by 0 bases and J by 7 bases, with 9 bases between.

CDR3 coding DNA: TGTGCCAGCGGGAGGGGACAGACAAACACCGGGGAGCTGTTTTTT. It is translated as CASGRGQTNTGELFF. The genes are TRBV28 and TRBJ2-2, with D perhaps TRBD1 or TRBD2 (7 bases each). Germline-derived CDR1 and CDR2 are MDHEN and SYDVKM. V was pared by 8 bases and J by 2 bases, with 15 bases between. This CDR3 has 15 amino acids. The whole variable domain, remainder taken from reference TRBV28 and TRBJ2-2, is DVKVTQSSRYLVKRTGEKVFLECVQDMDHENMFWYRQDPGLGLRLIYFSYDVKMKEKGDIPEGYSVSREKKERFSLILESASTNQTSMYLCASGRGQTNTGELFFGEGSRLTVL.

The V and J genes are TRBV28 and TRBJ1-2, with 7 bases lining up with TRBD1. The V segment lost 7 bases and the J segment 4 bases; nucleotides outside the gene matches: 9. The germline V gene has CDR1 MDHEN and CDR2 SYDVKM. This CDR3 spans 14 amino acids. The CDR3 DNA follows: TGTGCCAGCAACGGCCTGGGACAGAGCTATGGCTACACCTTC. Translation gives CASNGLGQSYGYTF.